This T cell receptor (beta chain) was sequenced in a study of identical twins. Points from the study as a whole: Whereas memory repertoires showed no such difference, abundant cord blood beta clonotypes carried fewer insertions. Twin pairs had excess sharing that was weaker in beta out-of-frame sequences. The analysis was cross-sectional rather than longitudinal within donors.

Looked up from germline, CDR1 is SGHAT and CDR2 is FQNNGV. The V and J ends lost 6 bases and 2 bases, in that order; junction bases with no gene match: 10. This CDR3 has 15 amino acids. This clonotype has more than one count but fewer than ten. Antigen specificity is unknown. MiXCR, applied by TCRdb to the 5' RACE reads, yields one record per CDR3 protein. The sample carries a few hundred thousand distinct CDR3 sequences, 13% to 15% recorded once. This same sample was also taken into another study, of yellow fever vaccine responses in identical twins.

Sequenced material: CD4+ T cells sorted from blood. The origin of this receptor is a woman between 18 and 30 years old in good health. The chain joins TRBV11-2 to TRBJ2-7, with 7 bases fitting TRBD1. The CDR3, as DNA: TGTGCCAGCAGATCATATTCGGACAGGACCTACGAGCAGTACTTC. Its translation: CASRSYSDRTYEQYF.